The 18 T cell receptor beta chains reported below all come from one sample, sequenced in a study of control samples from healthy donors and cancer patients (dated by TCRdb to about 2020). The library came from the immunoSEQ multiplex PCR assay. As stored in TCRdb, this immuneACCESS dataset retains in-frame rearrangements with V and J assigned. A fraction of the clones does not appear; measured against another copy, unresolved V genes explain less than half of the discrepancy, and the remainder lacks a known reason. The sample yields approximately 70,000 clones; 83% were counted once. In total, the top ten clones hold less than 20% of the sample. The sequencing input was blood. These receptors all stem from a man in his 60s in good health.

This clone appeared a single time. The genes are TRBV29-1 and TRBJ2-5; 12 bases line up with TRBD2. Trimming removed 1 base from V and 5 bases from J; junction bases left unmatched: 11. Looked up from germline, CDR1 is SQVTM and CDR2 is ANQGSEA. This CDR3 has 17 residues. This CDR3 is CSVEVRLAGVFSETQYF. Written as DNA, the CDR3 is TGCAGCGTTGAAGTGCGACTAGCGGGAGTATTTTCTGAGACCCAGTACTTC.

The V and J genes are TRBV19 and TRBJ1-2; maybe TRBD1 (6 bases). The germline V and J ends were trimmed by 5 bases and 6 bases, with 13 bases remaining between them. CDR1 LNHDA and CDR2 SQIVND come from the germline V gene (reference sequence). The CDR3 has 13 amino acids. The CDR3 sequence is CASSLWTADGYTF. CDR3 DNA sequence: TGTGCCAGTAGTCTCTGGACAGCCGATGGCTACACCTTC. Full variable domain (missing parts from reference TRBV19 and TRBJ1-2): DGGITQSPKYLFRKEGQNVTLSCEQNLNHDAMYWYRQDPGQGLRLIYYSQIVNDFQKGDIAEGYSVSREKKESFPLTVTSAQKNPTAFYLCASSLWTADGYTFGSGTRLTVV.

V gene TRBV10-3 combines with J gene TRBJ2-6, with 7 bases lining up with TRBD1. Per germline, CDR1 ENHRY and CDR2 SYGVKD. V was pared by 6 bases and J by 0 bases, with 17 bases of the junction left unmatched. The CDR3 has 20 residues. CDR3 in amino acids: CAISPGTDPLVFSGANVLTF. The DNA of the CDR3 is TGTGCCATCAGCCCGGGGACAGATCCGTTGGTTTTCTCTGGGGCCAACGTCCTGACTTTC.

This chain links TRBV2 with TRBJ1-2; tentative D call: TRBD1 (6 bases). CDR1 is SNHLY, CDR2 FYNNEI, per germline. This CDR3 is 14 amino acids long. The ends were cut back, 4 bases at V and 7 bases at J, with 16 bases in the middle. The chain's CDR3 is CASSVRGGGGGYTF. CDR3 DNA: TGTGCCAGCAGTGTCAGAGGGGGGGGCGGTGGCTACACCTTC.

This sequence joins TRBV9 and TRBJ2-6; TRBD2 agrees at 12 bases. Trimming removed 3 bases from V and 11 bases from J; junction bases left unmatched: 6. Germline loops: CDR1 SGDLS, CDR2 YYNGEE. The CDR3 has 15 residues. For the CDR3, the DNA is TGTGCCAGCAGCGCCGGACTAGCGGGATATCACGTCCTGACTTTC. The encoded protein is CASSAGLAGYHVLTF. The variable domain in full, with the rest retrieved from reference TRBV9 and TRBJ2-6, is DSGVTQTPKHLITATGQRVTLRCSPRSGDLSVYWYQQSLDQGLQFLIQYYNGEERAKGNILERFSAQQFPDLHSELNLSSLELGDSALYFCASSAGLAGYHVLTFGAGSRLTVL.

The rearrangement links TRBV24-1 to TRBJ2-7; perhaps TRBD1 as D (5 bases). Germline V gene lookup returns CDR1 KGHDR and CDR2 SFDVKD. This CDR3 contains 11 residues. V dropped 10 bases and J dropped 4 bases, with 10 bases sitting between them. CDR3 amino acids: CATGEGYEQYF. The CDR3 DNA reads as TGTGCCACAGGGGAAGGGTACGAGCAGTACTTC.

This clone was picked up a small number of times. The chain joins TRBV7-7 to TRBJ2-7; TRBD2 might be the D (6 bases). The length of the CDR3 is 13 residues. The V end was cut by 5 bases, the J end by 2 bases, with 10 bases between. Per the germline V gene, CDR1 is SSHAT and CDR2 is FNYEAQ (reference sequence). The CDR3 DNA is TGTGCCAGCAGCCCGGGGGTCGCCTACGAGCAGTACTTC. Translating gives CASSPGVAYEQYF.

The chain employs TRBV3-1 (or the pseudogene TRBV3-2) and TRBJ2-5, with TRBD2 as a possible D gene (7 bases). Trimming removed 3 bases from V and 4 bases from J, with 9 bases in between. The CDR3 runs to 13 residues. The germline V gene has CDR1 LGHDT and CDR2 YNNKEL (reference sequence). The CDR3 region is CASSHGGPETQYF. The CDR3 coding sequence is TGTGCCAGCAGCCACGGGGGGCCAGAGACCCAGTACTTC.

The chain uses TRBV5-5 and TRBJ1-2; D remains ambiguous. The V gene lost 2 bases and the J gene lost 0 bases, with 11 bases spanning the gap. CDR1 and CDR2 from the germline V gene are SGHKS and YYEKEE (reference sequence). The CDR3 length is 15 residues. As DNA, the CDR3 is TGTGCCAGCAGCTTTACCCCAATAACTAACTATGGCTACACCTTC. Translating it yields CASSFTPITNYGYTF.

The rearrangement links TRBV5-1 to TRBJ2-1, with 12 nucleotides matching TRBD2. V shed 3 bases and J 7 bases; nucleotides not matched to a gene: 5. The length of the CDR3 is 15 residues. Germline CDR1 SGHRS, CDR2 YFSETQ. Here the CDR3 DNA reads TGCGCCAGCAGCTCGGCACTAGCGGGAGGTAATGAGCAGTTCTTC. Encoded protein: CASSSALAGGNEQFF.

The chain links TRBV6-2 or TRBV6-3 to TRBJ2-7; D might be TRBD2 (5 bases). The CDR3 totals 14 residues. Germline V CDR1 and CDR2: MNHEY, SVGEGT. Deletions cut 2 bases from V and 2 bases from J, with 10 bases between. CDR3: CASSYTTGTYEQYF. The CDR3 DNA reads as TGTGCCAGCAGTTACACCACCGGGACCTACGAGCAGTACTTC.

The chain joins TRBV6-5 to TRBJ1-1; no firm D call. CDR1 and CDR2 from the germline V gene are MNHEY and SVGAGI. Trimming removed 8 bases at V and 1 base at J, with 11 bases between. This CDR3 is built from 13 residues. CDR3 in DNA: TGTGCCAGCGGAAGGCAGAGGAACACTGAAGCTTTCTTT. Translating it yields CASGRQRNTEAFF.

CDR3 region: CSASYTQGKSSYEQYF. The CDR3 region has the DNA TGCAGTGCTAGTTACACTCAGGGTAAGAGCTCCTACGAGCAGTACTTC. The chain carries TRBV20-1 and TRBJ2-7; D perhaps matches TRBD1 (5 bases). V lost 3 bases and J 0 bases, leaving 18 bases between the germline ends. This CDR3 spans 16 amino acids. CDR1 DFQATT and CDR2 SNEGSKA come from the germline V gene (reference sequence).

The CDR3 region has the DNA TGTGCCAGCAACGATAACAGGGTCGCAGATACGCAGTATTTT. Amino acids: CASNDNRVADTQYF. The rearrangement joins TRBV7-2 to TRBJ2-3; possible D gene TRBD1, 6 bases. The CDR3 runs to 14 residues. The V gene lost 7 bases and the J gene lost 4 bases, with 15 bases spanning the gap. Germline values: CDR1 SGHTA, CDR2 FQGNSA.

Sample share makes this clone medium-sized. The chain combines TRBV5-5 with TRBJ1-5; perhaps TRBD1 as D (5 bases). Germline lookup yields CDR1 SGHKS and CDR2 YYEKEE (reference sequence). V lost 4 bases and J 2 bases, leaving 13 bases between the germline ends. The CDR3 is 15 residues long. The chain's CDR3 is CASSPTGRGNQPQHF. The CDR3 nucleotides are TGTGCCAGCAGCCCTACCGGCAGGGGCAATCAGCCCCAGCATTTT.

CDR3 sequence (DNA): TGTGCCAGCAGAGGACAGGGCCCCCGACCGCGCAATCAGCCCCAGCATTTT. Translation gives CASRGQGPRPRNQPQHF. The genes are TRBV28 and TRBJ1-5; 8 nucleotides align to TRBD1. There are 17 residues in the CDR3. Germline lookup yields CDR1 MDHEN and CDR2 SYDVKM. V was clipped by 6 bases and J by 2 bases; unmatched bases: 12.

The chain couples TRBV5-8 to TRBJ2-2; TRBD1 matches 7 bases. Germline V gene lookup returns CDR1 SGHTS and CDR2 YDEGEE. Losses at the gene ends were 3 bases for V and 7 bases for J; bases not matched to a gene: 3. CDR3 size: 13 residues. The CDR3 region has the DNA TGTGCCAGCAGCTCAAGGGGGCACGGGGAGCTGTTTTTT. As protein: CASSSRGHGELFF.

The CDR3: CASSREVLSGELFF. The CDR3 DNA sequence: TGTGCCAGCAGCAGAGAGGTCCTTAGTGGGGAGCTGTTTTTT. The V gene is TRBV7-2, the J gene TRBJ2-2; D is uncertain. Trimming shortened V by 5 bases and J by 8 bases, and 15 bases separated the two germline ends. The CDR3 contains 14 residues. The V gene's germline CDR1 is SGHTA and CDR2 FQGNSA.